The TCR beta chain under discussion was sequenced for a study of T cell responses to AZD1222 COVID-19 vaccine. Germline V lookup: CDR1 MGHRA, CDR2 YSYEKL. The V end was cut by 0 bases, the J end by 7 bases, with 18 bases between. The CDR3 runs 16 residues. Study observations and caveats: Possibly, clonal diversity was underestimated; donors were largely white British and included more females. The study reported that nearly half of spike-specific TCRs target unmutated variant regions. Repertoires were collected only later (after the peak T cell response had occurred). Regions 160-218 and 743-854 dominated among vaccine-associated CD4 TCRs spanning spike.

Concerning this clone: Its antigen is unknown.

TCRdb's copy holds only in-frame clones and misses some; the assay was immunoSEQ multiplex PCR. The sample yields some 84,000 clones, about 90% seen once. The sample in question was peripheral blood, obtained on day 0 of AZD1222 vaccination. The receptor was isolated from an adult in good health. V gene TRBV4-1 combines with J gene TRBJ1-2, with a weak D call TRBD1 (5 bases). The CDR3 nucleotides read TGCGCCAGCAGCCAAGACCTCACCCAGGGACTCCTTGGCTACACCTTC. The encoded protein is CASSQDLTQGLLGYTF.